Shown below are 18 T cell receptor beta chains from a single sample sequenced in a study of cytomegalovirus exposure and HLA in healthy donors. Primers: 60 Vbeta forward and 13 Jbeta reverse. Assay: immunoSEQ multiplex PCR; the TCRdb copy retains only in-frame clones and omits some. The sample yields around 110,000 clones, about 59% seen once. The sequenced material came from PBMCs. These receptors originate from a woman aged 40-49 years in good health and CMV-seropositive.

The V call is TRBV6-5, the J call TRBJ2-7, with TRBD2 matching over 13 bases. V lost 0 bases to trimming and J lost 2 bases; unmatched junction nucleotides: 1. CDR1 is MNHEY, CDR2 SVGAGI, per germline. The CDR3 contains 16 residues. The CDR3 sequence: CASSYSGLAGAYEQYF. DNA of the CDR3: TGTGCCAGCAGTTACTCAGGACTAGCGGGGGCCTACGAGCAGTACTTC.

A few counts support this clone. The chain links TRBV5-8 to TRBJ1-5; D may be TRBD1 (6 bases). The germline V and J ends were trimmed by 5 bases and 4 bases, with 22 bases remaining between them. The CDR3 extends over 17 amino acids. Germline V gene lookup returns CDR1 SGHTS and CDR2 YDEGEE. The CDR3 sequence is CASRIRGAKDRNQPQHF. CDR3 DNA: TGTGCCAGCAGAATTCGGGGGGCTAAGGATCGGAATCAGCCCCAGCATTTT.

A few counts support this clone. The J gene is TRBJ1-2, the V gene TRBV29-1; D may be TRBD1 (5 bases). The germline CDR1 and CDR2 sequences are SQVTM and ANQGSEA. The CDR3 sequence is 16 residues long. Trimming took off 3 bases at V and 6 bases at J, with 23 bases between the two ends. The CDR3 reads CSVDRSWQGDTNGYTF. The CDR3 nucleotides are TGCAGCGTTGATAGGAGTTGGCAGGGTGATACAAATGGCTACACCTTC. Full variable domain (remainder filled in from reference TRBV29-1 and TRBJ1-2): SAVISQKPSRDICQRGTSLTIQCQVDSQVTMMFWYRQQPGQSLTLIATANQGSEATYESGFVIDKFPISRPNLTFSTLTVSNMSPEDSSIYLCSVDRSWQGDTNGYTFGSGTRLTVV.

The rearrangement links TRBV4-3 to TRBJ1-2; D is possibly TRBD1 (6 bases). The CDR3 consists of 13 residues. V lost 6 bases and J 7 bases, leaving 15 bases between the germline ends. In germline, CDR1 is LGHNA, CDR2 YSLEER. The CDR3 loop is CASRTNGGLGYTF. The CDR3 region has the DNA TGCGCCAGCAGAACGAACGGGGGGCTTGGCTACACCTTC.

This clone was observed a few times. J is TRBJ1-6 and V is TRBV27, with D possibly matching TRBD1 (5 bases). CDR3 size: 12 residues. Germline loops: CDR1 MNHEY, CDR2 SMNVEV (reference sequence). V was trimmed by 5 bases and J by 8 bases, leaving 7 bases between them. CDR3 in amino acids: CASSAGYSPLHF. For the CDR3, the DNA is TGTGCCAGCAGTGCAGGGTATTCACCCCTCCACTTT.

The V call is TRBV5-1, the J call TRBJ2-1; a possible D gene is TRBD1 (6 bases). The germline V gene has CDR1 SGHRS and CDR2 YFSETQ. The CDR3 covers 14 residues. V lost 2 bases and J lost 4, with 10 bases in between. In nucleotides, the CDR3 is TGCGCCAGCAGCTTCCAGGGGTCATACAATGAGCAGTTCTTC. Its protein product is CASSFQGSYNEQFF.

This clone showed up just a few times. The rearrangement joins TRBV7-3 to TRBJ1-1, with D maybe TRBD1 (6 bases). CDR1 is SGHTA, CDR2 FQGTGA, per germline. The V end was cut by 0 bases, the J end by 2 bases, with 10 bases between. This CDR3 comprises 15 residues. For the CDR3, the DNA is TGTGCCAGCAGCTTAACTGGCGGGGGCAACACTGAAGCTTTCTTT. Protein: CASSLTGGGNTEAFF.

J is TRBJ2-1 and V is TRBV11-2, with TRBD2 matching over 9 bases. CDR1 is SGHAT and CDR2 is FQNNGV in the germline V gene. After removal of 5 bases from V and 10 bases from J, the junction contained 6 bases not matched to a gene. The CDR3 spans 13 residues. This CDR3 is CASSTGLAGEQFF. CDR3 in DNA: TGTGCCAGCAGCACGGGGCTAGCGGGAGAGCAGTTCTTC.

This clone showed up just a few times. The chain couples TRBV4-2 to TRBJ1-1; D perhaps matches TRBD1 (5 bases). This CDR3 region has 17 residues. Looked up from germline, CDR1 is LGHNA and CDR2 is YNFKEQ. V lost 3 bases and J 1 base, leaving 18 bases between the germline ends. CDR3: CASSQVRVGGENTEAFF. The CDR3 coding sequence is TGTGCCAGCAGCCAGGTCAGGGTTGGTGGGGAGAACACTGAAGCTTTCTTT.

V and J are TRBV29-1 and TRBJ2-2; 9 nucleotides align to TRBD2. The CDR3 contains 14 residues. Germline V gene data show CDR1 as SQVTM and CDR2 as ANQGSEA. V trimming: 7 bases; J trimming: 3 bases; junction bases outside the gene matches: 6. Here the CDR3 reads CSGRAGGDTGELFF. The CDR3 coding sequence is TGCAGCGGCCGAGCGGGAGGCGACACCGGGGAGCTGTTTTTT.

The chain links TRBV5-1 to TRBJ2-7; no reliable D call. Trimming cost V 4 bases and J 4 bases, with 12 bases left between them. CDR3 length: 13 residues. In germline, CDR1 is SGHRS, CDR2 YFSETQ. CDR3: CASSPGAEYEQYF. The CDR3 nucleotides are TGCGCCAGCAGCCCGGGTGCCGAATACGAGCAGTACTTC.

This clone was picked up a small number of times. The J gene is TRBJ2-1, the V gene TRBV5-4, with 8 bases fitting TRBD1. There are 15 residues in the CDR3. V shed 1 base and J 9 bases; nucleotides not matched to a gene: 9. Germline lookup yields CDR1 SGHNT and CDR2 YYREEE (reference sequence). CDR3: CASSLPQGAFGEQFF. DNA for the CDR3: TGTGCCAGCAGCTTGCCCCAGGGGGCTTTTGGTGAGCAGTTCTTC.

The chain is built from TRBV28 and TRBJ2-7; tentatively, D is TRBD2 (6 bases). V was trimmed by 8 bases and J by 9 bases, leaving 14 bases between them. This CDR3 spans 11 amino acids. Germline values: CDR1 MDHEN, CDR2 SYDVKM. The CDR3 nucleotides are TGTGCCAGCCGGGCCGGGGGTGCGCAGTACTTC. Translating it yields CASRAGGAQYF. Full variable domain (rest looked up from reference TRBV28 and TRBJ2-7): DVKVTQSSRYLVKRTGEKVFLECVQDMDHENMFWYRQDPGLGLRLIYFSYDVKMKEKGDIPEGYSVSREKKERFSLILESASTNQTSMYLCASRAGGAQYFGPGTRLTVT.

On this clone: It is likely a read error, because the conserved phenylalanine at the end of the CDR3 is missing. The chain recombines TRBV5-6 with TRBJ1-2; a possible D gene is TRBD1 (5 bases). With 2 bases removed from V and 6 bases from J, the gap between germline ends came to 14 bases. Per germline, CDR1 SGHDT and CDR2 YYEEEE. The CDR3 is 14 amino acids. The CDR3 region is CASSFWSAGDGYTS. CDR3 in DNA: TGTGCCAGCAGCTTCTGGTCGGCGGGGGATGGCTACACCTCC.

This clone was recorded a few times. The rearrangement joins TRBV5-5 to TRBJ2-7, with 8 positions matching TRBD1. Trimming removed 4 bases from V and 4 bases from J; junction bases left unmatched: 22. This CDR3 has 19 residues. CDR1 is SGHKS, CDR2 YYEKEE, per germline (reference sequence). The CDR3 protein is CASSPGTGVLLGGVYEQYF. The DNA for the CDR3 is TGTGCCAGCAGCCCCGGGACAGGAGTCCTCCTCGGTGGGGTGTACGAGCAGTACTTC.

This clone was seen a few times. The V gene is TRBV28, the J gene TRBJ2-7; 7 bases line up with TRBD2. The germline gives CDR1 MDHEN, CDR2 SYDVKM. There are 15 residues in the CDR3. J lost 0 bases, V lost 3 bases, and 5 bases had no gene match. The CDR3 protein is CASSFLASGSYEQYF. The CDR3 DNA is TGTGCCAGCAGTTTCCTCGCTAGCGGCTCCTACGAGCAGTACTTC.

The gene calls are TRBV29-1 and TRBJ2-1; 11 positions agree with TRBD2. Germline CDR1 is SQVTM and CDR2 is ANQGSEA. The CDR3 is 15 residues long. V was clipped by 5 bases and J by 0 bases; unmatched bases: 3. Written as DNA, the CDR3 is TGCAGCGTTTCCGGGACTAGCGGCTCCTACAATGAGCAGTTCTTC. Translating it yields CSVSGTSGSYNEQFF.

V gene TRBV27 combines with J gene TRBJ2-3, with TRBD2 matching 11 bases. Germline values: CDR1 MNHEY, CDR2 SMNVEV (reference sequence). The CDR3 is made up of 17 amino acids. V shed 6 bases and J 2 bases; nucleotides not matched to a gene: 10. The CDR3 DNA reads as TGTGCCAGCAGCTCCCCGACTAGCGGGATTATCACAGATACGCAGTATTTT. This encodes CASSSPTSGIITDTQYF.